This T cell receptor (beta chain) was recovered during a study of CD8+ T cells in alopecia areata. Following RNA extraction, reverse transcription yielded cDNA that acted as the sequencing template. TCRdb keeps only in-frame clones here, not all; method: immunoSEQ multiplex PCR. The data hold about 150,000 clones, with 87% observed a single time. Researchers took lesional scalp punch biopsies and peripheral blood from people who were alopecia areata patients. The sample in question was CD8+ T cells sorted from blood, obtained at week 0. This sequence was found in a human donor with alopecia areata.

The DNA for the CDR3 is TGTGCCAGCAGCGTAGGGTCCAGCCTGAACACTGAAGCTTTCTTT. Protein sequence: CASSVGSSLNTEAFF. This sequence joins TRBV9 and TRBJ1-1, with D unclear. Trimming removed 0 bases from V and 0 bases from J, with 9 bases in between. Looked up from germline, CDR1 is SGDLS and CDR2 is YYNGEE. The CDR3 loop spans 15 amino acids.